This T cell receptor (beta chain) was retrieved from a study of shared clonotypes between healthy human individuals. Germline V lookup: CDR1 SGHRS, CDR2 YFSETQ. There are 15 residues in the CDR3. Trimming took off 5 bases at V and 2 bases at J, with 14 bases between the two ends. Repertoires were generated with immunoSEQ multiplex PCR, while TCRdb's copy carries only in-frame clones and drops some. The table lists about 700,000 clones, approximately 79% of them singletons. This TCR derives from a woman aged 25 to 39 in good health. The sample taken for sequencing was memory CD4+ T cells sorted from blood. The sample's subset: CD45RA-negative fraction. V is TRBV5-1 and J is TRBJ1-3; TRBD1 is a possible D gene (6 bases). The CDR3 reads CASRTPGDTGNTIYF. Here the CDR3 DNA reads TGCGCCAGCAGAACTCCAGGGGATACTGGAAACACCATATATTTT. Together with reference TRBV5-1 and TRBJ1-3, the CDR3 gives the full variable domain: KAGVTQTPRYLIKTRGQQVTLSCSPISGHRSVSWYQQTPGQGLQFLFEYFSETQRNKGNFPGRFSGRQFSNSRSEMNVSTLELGDSALYLCASRTPGDTGNTIYFGEGSWLTVV.